The rows below give T cell receptor beta chains drawn from one sample of a study of human thymus T cells. The assay was immunoSEQ multiplex PCR, and TCRdb's table has in-frame clones only and misses some. The sample lists around 120,000 clones, 90% to 95% occurring once. Sequencing was performed on thymus tissue. The receptors were gathered from a boy younger than two with a congenital heart defect but otherwise immunologically healthy. Each CDR3 is given without its conserved first and last residue. Fields, in order: CDR3 length, V gene, CDR3 protein.

>12|TRBV5-1
ASSFGKQGLGYT
>18|TRBV5-1
ASSSPTPSGTDFSTDTQY
>15|TRBV7-7
ASSPLHPKSSYNEQF
>12|TRBV5-6
ASTRTESSYEQY
>11|TRBV18
ASSPYRVGEAF
>9|TRBV5-8
ASSLFYEQY
>17|TRBV4-2
ASSTRRAGGRGGANVLT
>14|TRBV5-1
ASSLKPRTVNYGYT
>9|TRBV28
ASSPNTEAF
>14|TRBV7-9
ASSLVTPASGNTIY
>14|TRBV28
ASIKDRAWLGEKLF
>13|TRBV2
ASSVDLAIPNEQF
>11|TRBV4-3
ASSQSGGAGAF
>19|TRBV14
ASSHLGTERAPLLSYNEQF
>13|TRBV7-2
ASSLALAGASEQY
>14|TRBV7-2
ASSPSGGSGANVLT
>14|TRBV4-3
ASSQVRGGASDTQY
>13|TRBV6-5
ASSYSFGTGHGYT
>15|TRBV27
ASSFRASTGSSYEQY
>12|TRBV7-2
ASSPGGGHNEQY
>16|TRBV4-1
ASSFPPGQGEFGTEAF
>12|TRBV6-1
ASRTGQGGEKLF
>15|TRBV10-2
ASSDPGPRGSNQPQH
>13|TRBV5-6
ASSSPRLSYNEQF
>11|TRBV11-1
ASSLHPTYEQY
>12|TRBV6-1
ASKRQGDNYGYT
>13|TRBV6-5
ASSYSKRGEETQY
>13|TRBV30
AWRLRTGAPYEQY
>12|TRBV27
ASSLGGADQPQH
>16|TRBV7-9
ASSPGTSNRPYNSPLH
>13|TRBV19
AIESGSDYNYGYT
>14|TRBV10-3
AISEGLGLATDTQY
>14|TRBV11-3
ASSLRGAPFTYGYT
>7|TRBV6-5
ASGHEQY
>10|TRBV6-6
ASSGPLYEQY
>14|TRBV4-1
ASSWSVRQGGSTIY
>12|TRBV4-1
ASTIKPQYYGYT
>21|TRBV9
ASSVVGGAVTWSGFGLNTEAF
>10|TRBV2
ASSRLVDTQY
>9|TRBV10-1
QGESNYGYT
>13|TRBV7-9
ASSRETGGDTEAF
>13|TRBV7-8
ASSLGVHGPYEQY
>14|TRBV7-8
ASSSIAGGESGELF
>13|TRBV7-9
ASTEGGQGSYEQY
>12|TRBV28
ASSPRVKAYEQY
>16|TRBV6-1
ASSEGGGQTYSNQPQH
>10|TRBV7-8
ASRAMGQAAF
>12|TRBV12-5
ASGLEQGAYGYT
>11|TRBV5-1
ASSLGPQETQY
>15|TRBV7-9
ASSSPTRDAVTGELF
>12|TRBV5-1
ASSLGDLTDTQY
>14|TRBV30
ALERWKRGGTGELF
>14|TRBV11-2
ASSPLGLAGGDTQY
>13|TRBV4-1
ASSQRVDSSYEQY
>14|TRBV5-6
ASSLAVSGGSETQY
>15|TRBV19
ASTNRVYRGGSNGYT
>10|TRBV7-9
ASSSSGEGYT
>12|TRBV28
ASSPRGAEGGYT
>14|TRBV12-5
ASGLSRTGLNQPQH
>15|TRBV5-5
ASSLLLLWDRDQPQH